This record looks at one T cell receptor (beta chain) sequence and its context. The data were obtained in a study of blood T cell repertoires in COVID-19. Study in general: Spain, Italy and the United States supplied samples that represented acute and convalescent COVID-19. T cells, B-cell-depleted T cells, or PBMCs provided the cDNA or gDNA that served as material.

Living in 25 or so US areas, the participants were between roughly 18 and 89 years of age. From germline, CDR1 is GTSNPN and CDR2 SVGIG (reference sequence). This CDR3 comprises 17 residues. Between the trimmed V and J ends, which lost 4 bases and 0 bases, there was a span of 16 bases. Profiling relied on immunoSEQ multiplex PCR, and the TCRdb table lists in-frame clones only, not all of them. The sample includes around 50,000 clones, approximately 82% of them seen just once. This receptor was taken from a woman aged 45-60 years with acute COVID-19. The source material was PBMCs or T cells enriched from blood (not recorded which). The gene calls are TRBV30 and TRBJ1-6; maybe TRBD1 (6 bases). CDR3 region: CAWNGQLGSSYNSPLHF. The CDR3 DNA is TGTGCCTGGAATGGACAGTTGGGTAGCTCCTATAATTCACCCCTCCACTTT.